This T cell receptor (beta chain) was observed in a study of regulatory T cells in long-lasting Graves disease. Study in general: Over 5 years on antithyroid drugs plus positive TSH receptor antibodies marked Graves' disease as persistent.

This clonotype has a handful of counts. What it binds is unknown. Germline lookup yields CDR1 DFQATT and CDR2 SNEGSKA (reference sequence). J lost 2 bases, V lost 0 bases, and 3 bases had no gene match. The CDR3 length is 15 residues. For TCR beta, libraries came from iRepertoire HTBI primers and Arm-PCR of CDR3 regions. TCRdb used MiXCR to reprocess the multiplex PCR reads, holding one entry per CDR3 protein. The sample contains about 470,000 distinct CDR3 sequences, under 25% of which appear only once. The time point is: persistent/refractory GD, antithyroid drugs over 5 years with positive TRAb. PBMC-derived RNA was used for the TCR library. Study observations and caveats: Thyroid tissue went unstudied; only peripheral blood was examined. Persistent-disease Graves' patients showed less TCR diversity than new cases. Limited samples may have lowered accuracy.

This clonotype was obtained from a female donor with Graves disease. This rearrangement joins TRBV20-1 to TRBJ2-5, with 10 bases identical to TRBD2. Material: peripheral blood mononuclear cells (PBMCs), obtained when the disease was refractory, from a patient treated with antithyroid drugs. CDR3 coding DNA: TGCAGTGCTAGAGATAGCGGGGGGCTTCAAGAGACCCAGTACTTC. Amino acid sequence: CSARDSGGLQETQYF.